This entry lists 26 T cell receptor beta chains sequenced from one sample in a study of shared clonotypes between healthy human individuals. Sequencing was performed with immunoSEQ multiplex PCR; in TCRdb, only in-frame clones are kept and a portion is missing. Of 2 million to 2.5 million clones listed, 90% to 96% were seen once; the top ten hold less than 0.15%. Sample: naive CD4+ T cells sorted from blood. Subset specified: CD45RA+ positively selected. All receptors come from a man aged 18 to 30 in good health.

The V call is TRBV19, the J call TRBJ2-7, with TRBD2 matching over 9 bases. Germline assignment: CDR1 LNHDA and CDR2 SQIVND (reference sequence). Germline trimming cut 5 bases from V and 5 bases from J; bases unmatched to any gene: 4. The CDR3 spans 13 residues. As DNA, the CDR3 is TGTGCCAGTAGTGGTAGCGGGAGCAACGAGCAGTACTTC. This codes for CASSGSGSNEQYF.

This chain joins TRBV7-2 and TRBJ2-2; 12 bases fit TRBD2. Germline V gene data show CDR1 as SGHTA and CDR2 as FQGNSA. The CDR3 is 17 residues long. Losses at the gene ends were 7 bases for V and 3 bases for J; bases not matched to a gene: 9. CDR3 nucleotides: TGTGCCAGCACCAAAAGGACTAGCGGGATACACACCGGGGAGCTGTTTTTT. Translating it yields CASTKRTSGIHTGELFF. The full variable domain, in which reference TRBV7-2 and TRBJ2-2 provide the parts outside the CDR3, is GAGVSQSPSNKVTEKGKDVELRCDPISGHTALYWYRQSLGQGLEFLIYFQGNSAPDKSGLPSDRFSAERTGGSVSTLTIQRTQQEDSAVYLCASTKRTSGIHTGELFFGEGSRLTVL.

The V and J genes are TRBV4-1 and TRBJ2-2; TRBD2 is a possible D gene (6 bases). Germline V gene data show CDR1 as MGHRA and CDR2 as YSYEKL. The CDR3 is made up of 19 amino acids. Trimming took 5 bases from V and 4 from J, leaving 26 bases between them. The CDR3 region has the DNA TGCGCCAGCAGCTTTCCGGGAGAGCTGGGTAGGGCTGGCACCGGGGAGCTGTTTTTT. It encodes CASSFPGELGRAGTGELFF.

The chain employs TRBV10-3 and TRBJ2-3; 8 bases fit TRBD2. V lost 1 base, J lost 1 base, and 7 bases stayed unmatched. Germline V gene sequence: CDR1 ENHRY, CDR2 SYGVKD. This CDR3 is 17 amino acids long. The CDR3 region is CAISEFVWREGTDTQYF. CDR3 bases: TGTGCCATCAGTGAGTTCGTATGGCGGGAGGGCACAGATACGCAGTATTTT.

The V and J genes are TRBV14 and TRBJ1-3, with D unclear. V dropped 2 bases and J dropped 8 bases, with 7 bases sitting between them. CDR1 is SGHDN, CDR2 FVKESK, per germline. The CDR3 length is 12 residues. The CDR3 spells CASSQSGYTIYF. CDR3 nucleotide sequence: TGTGCCAGCAGCCAAAGTGGGTACACCATATATTTT.

This chain uses TRBV14 with TRBJ1-2; possible D gene TRBD1, 5 bases. Trimming took 4 bases from V and 4 from J, leaving 22 bases between them. The CDR3 consists of 17 residues. CDR1 and CDR2 from the germline V gene are SGHDN and FVKESK. The CDR3 spells CASSRAALGLGAYGYTF. The CDR3 DNA reads as TGTGCCAGCAGCCGAGCCGCCTTGGGACTCGGGGCCTATGGCTACACCTTC.

A word on this clone: Other nucleotide sequences from this sample produce the same CDR3. The gene calls are TRBV18 and TRBJ1-1; possible D gene TRBD1, 5 bases. Per germline, CDR1 KGHSH and CDR2 LQKENI. The V end was cut by 2 bases, the J end by 1 base, with 8 bases between. The CDR3 length is 14 residues. CDR3 in amino acids: CASSPNTGNTEAFF. As DNA, the CDR3 is TGTGCCAGCTCACCAAATACAGGGAACACTGAAGCTTTCTTT. Based on the CDR3 plus reference TRBV18 and TRBJ1-1, the full variable domain is NAGVMQNPRHLVRRRGQEARLRCSPMKGHSHVYWYRQLPEEGLKFMVYLQKENIIDESGMPKERFSAEFPKEGPSILRIQQVVRGDSAAYFCASSPNTGNTEAFFGQGTRLTVV.

J is TRBJ2-7 and V is TRBV19; 9 bases agree with TRBD1. This CDR3 is 15 amino acids long. Per germline, CDR1 LNHDA and CDR2 SQIVND (reference sequence). V shed 4 bases, J shed 4 bases, and the junction held 8 bases outside the gene matches. Here the CDR3 DNA reads TGTGCCAGTAGTAAAACAGGGGGCCAGGGTTACGAGCAGTACTTC. Encoded protein: CASSKTGGQGYEQYF. The full variable domain, completed using reference TRBV19 and TRBJ2-7, is DGGITQSPKYLFRKEGQNVTLSCEQNLNHDAMYWYRQDPGQGLRLIYYSQIVNDFQKGDIAEGYSVSREKKESFPLTVTSAQKNPTAFYLCASSKTGGQGYEQYFGPGTRLTVT.

The chain recombines TRBV5-1 with TRBJ2-3; 8 bases match TRBD2. The CDR3 loop spans 13 amino acids. V was clipped by 5 bases and J by 3 bases; unmatched bases: 2. Germline V CDR1 and CDR2: SGHRS, YFSETQ. CDR3 DNA sequence: TGCGCCAGCAGTGAGCGGGGGACAGATACGCAGTATTTT. It specifies CASSERGTDTQYF.

The chain couples TRBV6-6 to TRBJ1-5; TRBD1 matches 12 bases. V was clipped by 6 bases and J by 6 bases; unmatched bases: 3. CDR3 length: 14 residues. CDR1 and CDR2 (germline): MNHNY, SVGAGI (reference sequence). Here the CDR3 reads CASSSGQGAQPQHF. The CDR3, as DNA: TGTGCCAGCAGCTCGGGACAGGGGGCTCAGCCCCAGCATTTT.

J is TRBJ2-3 and V is TRBV4-1; weak D call: TRBD1 (5 bases). V gave up 3 bases and J gave up 1 base, with 14 bases separating them. This CDR3 comprises 16 residues. Germline values: CDR1 MGHRA, CDR2 YSYEKL. CDR3 sequence reads: CASSHPWQGGTDTQYF. CDR3 DNA sequence: TGCGCCAGCAGCCACCCCTGGCAGGGTGGCACAGATACGCAGTATTTT.

The chain joins TRBV4-3 to TRBJ2-5, with TRBD2 matching 11 bases. The length of the CDR3 is 17 residues. V was clipped by 4 bases and J by 0 bases; unmatched bases: 7. Germline V gene lookup returns CDR1 LGHNA and CDR2 YSLEER. CDR3 bases: TGCGCCAGCAGCCTCCGACTAGCGGGATGGTACCAAGAGACCCAGTACTTC. Encoded protein: CASSLRLAGWYQETQYF.

The chain uses TRBV29-1 and TRBJ1-1, with D perhaps TRBD1 (5 bases). Germline V lookup: CDR1 SQVTM, CDR2 ANQGSEA. This CDR3 region has 14 residues. V was clipped by 4 bases and J by 4 bases, with 16 bases between them. The CDR3 DNA reads as TGCAGCGTTGTCCTAAGGGGTGTTGCCACTGAAGCTTTCTTT. It is translated as CSVVLRGVATEAFF.

This chain connects TRBV5-4 to TRBJ2-5; D possibly corresponds to TRBD2 (6 bases). The V and J ends lost 4 bases and 3 bases respectively, with 22 bases between them. The CDR3 runs 17 residues. Germline lookup yields CDR1 SGHNT and CDR2 YYREEE (reference sequence). The CDR3 coding sequence is TGTGCCAGCAGCCACCATGAGGCGGGACCAGAGGAAGAGACCCAGTACTTC. It codes for CASSHHEAGPEEETQYF. The whole variable domain, filled in from reference TRBV5-4 and TRBJ2-5, reads ETGVTQSPTHLIKTRGQQVTLRCSSQSGHNTVSWYQQALGQGPQFIFQYYREEENGRGNFPPRFSGLQFPNYSSELNVNALELDDSALYLCASSHHEAGPEEETQYFGPGTRLLVL.

The chain combines TRBV13 with TRBJ2-1; D unclear. CDR3 length: 13 residues. Trimming shortened V by 3 bases and J by 8 bases, and 11 bases separated the two germline ends. Germline V gene sequence: CDR1 PRHDT, CDR2 FYEKMQ (reference sequence). For the CDR3, the DNA is TGTGCCAGCAGCTTTGCCACAAGCCATGAGCAGTTCTTC. Its translation: CASSFATSHEQFF.

This clone was seen once. The rearrangement links TRBV6-4 to TRBJ1-1, with 10 bases aligning to TRBD1. Trimming removed 4 bases from V and 10 bases from J; junction bases left unmatched: 6. Germline CDR1 MRHNA, CDR2 SNTAGT. The CDR3 is 13 residues long. The CDR3 bases are TGTGCCAGCAGTGTGACAGGGGGCGCGATAGCTTTCTTT. It codes for CASSVTGGAIAFF.

J is TRBJ2-1 and V is TRBV5-1, with a tentative D call TRBD2 (7 bases). Looked up from germline, CDR1 is SGHRS and CDR2 is YFSETQ. Trimming shortened V by 6 bases and J by 5 bases, and 15 bases separated the two germline ends. This CDR3 spans 14 amino acids. CDR3 region: CASIESGTHNEQFF. The CDR3 nucleotides read TGCGCCAGCATCGAGAGCGGGACACACAATGAGCAGTTCTTC.

V is TRBV5-1 and J is TRBJ2-7; D is unresolved. Trimming took 2 bases from V and 3 from J, leaving 12 bases between them. The CDR3 loop spans 14 amino acids. Germline CDR1 SGHRS, CDR2 YFSETQ. CDR3 region: CASSLENFFYEQYF. In DNA form, the CDR3 reads TGCGCCAGCAGCTTAGAGAACTTTTTCTACGAGCAGTACTTC. Together with reference TRBV5-1 and TRBJ2-7, the CDR3 gives the full variable domain: KAGVTQTPRYLIKTRGQQVTLSCSPISGHRSVSWYQQTPGQGLQFLFEYFSETQRNKGNFPGRFSGRQFSNSRSEMNVSTLELGDSALYLCASSLENFFYEQYFGPGTRLTVT.

This chain links TRBV10-3 with TRBJ1-2, with a weak D call TRBD1 (6 bases). This CDR3 contains 12 residues. The germline V and J ends were trimmed by 10 bases and 2 bases, with 11 bases remaining between them. Germline V gene sequence: CDR1 ENHRY, CDR2 SYGVKD. CDR3 coding DNA: TGTGCCACACAGGACAGCAACTATGGCTACACCTTC. It yields the protein CATQDSNYGYTF.

The CDR3 coding sequence is TGTGCCAGCTCACAGACAGGCAGCTCCTATAATTCACCCCTCCACTTT. Protein: CASSQTGSSYNSPLHF. The chain has TRBV18 and TRBJ1-6, with D perhaps TRBD1 (6 bases). This CDR3 is 16 amino acids long. Trimming left V 4 bases short and J 0 bases short, with 10 bases between. Germline V gene sequence: CDR1 KGHSH, CDR2 LQKENI.

This chain links TRBV5-1 with TRBJ2-3, with 9 bases that match TRBD2. CDR1 is SGHRS and CDR2 is YFSETQ in the germline V gene. CDR3 length equals 16 residues. Trimming cost V 4 bases and J 4 bases; bases outside gene matches: 10. The DNA of the CDR3 is TGCGCCAGCAGCCCGGGAGCTAGCGGGGTCTCAGATACGCAGTATTTT. It is translated as CASSPGASGVSDTQYF.

This clone was recorded once. In the same sample, other DNA sequences code for this CDR3. V gene TRBV5-1 combines with J gene TRBJ2-3, with TRBD1 as a possible D gene (6 bases). V was pared by 6 bases and J by 0 bases, with 8 bases between. CDR3 length: 13 residues. Germline values: CDR1 SGHRS, CDR2 YFSETQ. The CDR3 spells CASNQGSTDTQYF. DNA for the CDR3: TGCGCCAGCAACCAGGGGAGCACAGATACGCAGTATTTT.

Of note for this clone: The same CDR3 is also encoded by other DNA sequences in this sample. The CDR3 here is CASSLSASNTGELFF. Here the CDR3 DNA reads TGCGCCAGCAGCTTGTCGGCTTCGAACACCGGGGAGCTGTTTTTT. The chain recombines TRBV5-1 with TRBJ2-2, with D uncertain. This CDR3 comprises 15 residues. Per germline, CDR1 SGHRS and CDR2 YFSETQ. V gave up 1 base and J gave up 0 bases, with 7 bases separating them.

The chain is built from TRBV6-5 and TRBJ2-3; tentatively, D is TRBD2 (6 bases). The CDR3 spans 15 residues. Trimming left V 2 bases short and J 1 base short, with 10 bases between. Per the germline V gene, CDR1 is MNHEY and CDR2 is SVGAGI. CDR3 region: CASSYRASGTDTQYF. Written as DNA, the CDR3 is TGTGCCAGCAGTTACAGGGCTAGCGGCACAGATACGCAGTATTTT.

A remark on this clone: The same CDR3 can be traced to other DNA sequences in this sample. The chain links TRBV10-3 to TRBJ2-5; 9 bases map to TRBD1. Germline lookup yields CDR1 ENHRY and CDR2 SYGVKD. V shed 2 bases, J shed 3 bases, and the junction held 1 base outside the gene matches. This CDR3 has 14 residues. CDR3 DNA sequence: TGTGCCATCAGTGAGAGGACAGGGGAAGAGACCCAGTACTTC. Encoded protein: CAISERTGEETQYF.

The rearrangement links TRBV15 to TRBJ2-1; D gene uncertain. V was trimmed by 0 bases and J by 6 bases, leaving 15 bases between them. The germline CDR1 and CDR2 sequences are LNHNV and YYDKDF (reference sequence). The CDR3 covers 16 residues. The CDR3 here is CATSRDSWAVGNEQFF. In DNA, the CDR3 is TGTGCCACCAGCAGAGATTCCTGGGCAGTAGGCAATGAGCAGTTCTTC.